This TCR beta chain was identified in a study of T cell responses to AZD1222 COVID-19 vaccine. Study-wide results and caveats: Possibly, clonal diversity was underestimated; donors were largely white British and included more females. Repertoire sampling occurred only after the peak T cell response. Baseline seropositivity occurred in only 5 to 7 AZD1222 recipients.

This clone has just one count. The antigen remains undetermined. This CDR3 comprises 15 residues. Germline V gene lookup returns CDR1 MNHEY and CDR2 SMNVEV (reference sequence). V lost 4 bases, J lost 0 bases, and 4 bases stayed unmatched. The protocol was immunoSEQ multiplex PCR, while the TCRdb copy is restricted to in-frame clones and leaves out a portion. This table holds around 140,000 clones, 80% to 90% found once. The material was peripheral blood, obtained on day 0 of AZD1222 vaccination. V gene TRBV27 combines with J gene TRBJ2-3, with TRBD1 identical over 7 bases. This receptor was identified in an adult in good health. The CDR3 region is CASSSRDRSTDTQYF. CDR3 DNA: TGTGCCAGCAGTTCCCGGGACAGAAGCACAGATACGCAGTATTTT.